The rows below give T cell receptor beta chains drawn from one sample of a study of naive and memory T cell subsets. TCRdb re-analysed the 5' RACE reads in MiXCR, keeping a single row per CDR3 protein. The sample contains around 30,000 distinct CDR3 sequences, roughly a sixth of which appear only once. The receptors come from a female donor in good health. Each CDR3 is given without its conserved first and last residue.

V,CDR3
TRBV20-1,SASGQGDFGYT
TRBV7-9,ASSPPGTGSNEQY
TRBV11-2,ASSLAGYEQY
TRBV7-3,ASSLKPGEMREQY
TRBV12-3/TRBV12-4,ASSLDSTDTQY
TRBV7-2,ASSALAGSYNEQF
TRBV11-2,ASSLDRRQPQH
TRBV9,ASSVVTSGSTDTQY
TRBV5-6,ASSFRDYRGDTQY
TRBV6-5,ASSPPLSRGSPLH
TRBV7-2,ASSPRGTGELF
TRBV20-1,SARYTGASNQPQH
TRBV5-5,ASSLVPLGNEQY
TRBV12-5,ASDPDSPNQPQH
TRBV20-1,SAGGGRGVHRNQPQH
TRBV6-5,ASSYPSGGGETQY
TRBV10-2,ASRDSTRVTEAF
TRBV6-5,ASLPGGRTGELF
TRBV29-1,SVGGLATDTQY
TRBV20-1,SARDMGGKADTQY
TRBV29-1,SVGGKFGQDRGYT
TRBV11-3,ASSLERFGEQF
TRBV6-6,ASSYFGGSGETQY
TRBV4-1,ASGASGGVFETQY
TRBV12-3/TRBV12-4,ASSPGTGPNSPLH
TRBV7-7,ASSALTSGVNEQF
TRBV5-1,ASSLTGFSNQPQH
TRBV7-2,ASSLAAAGGGIQY
TRBV29-1,SVGQALPGETQY
TRBV27,ASSAGALIGNTEAF
TRBV6-4,ASRPQGRTTEAF
TRBV5-1,ASSYLAANTGELF
TRBV6-5,ASNKNRVWKADTQY
TRBV7-8,ASSLAGTTYEQY
TRBV18,ASSPVVKNTEAF
TRBV9,ASSVPQRGGPDTQY
TRBV12-3/TRBV12-4,ASSLRQTAEAF
TRBV27,ASSLRSGSFSGANVLT
TRBV20-1,SGLDRVTEAF
TRBV12-3/TRBV12-4,ASSLTSGSYEQY
TRBV20-1,SARDRSWVTEAF
TRBV12-3/TRBV12-4,ASSLGTGFSTDTQY
TRBV5-1,ASSASSGNQPQH
TRBV20-1,SAERGSTDTQY
TRBV18,ASSPLGAGGSSNTEAF
TRBV7-9,ASSSGGLLPGELF
TRBV29-1,SVVVGAGLVTGELF
TRBV9,ASSAQVGGAYNEQF
TRBV20-1,SAREGRDSDFYEQY
TRBV29-1,SARDSLTGNQPQH
TRBV9,ASSVAESGDYGYT
TRBV16,ASSQILVRSNEQF
TRBV18,ASSPSSGNTEAF
TRBV5-1,ASSLVSGVSYNEQF
TRBV6-5,ASSYADRAGYT
TRBV29-1,SVSASYEQY
TRBV7-8,ASSLAPRGLPGELF